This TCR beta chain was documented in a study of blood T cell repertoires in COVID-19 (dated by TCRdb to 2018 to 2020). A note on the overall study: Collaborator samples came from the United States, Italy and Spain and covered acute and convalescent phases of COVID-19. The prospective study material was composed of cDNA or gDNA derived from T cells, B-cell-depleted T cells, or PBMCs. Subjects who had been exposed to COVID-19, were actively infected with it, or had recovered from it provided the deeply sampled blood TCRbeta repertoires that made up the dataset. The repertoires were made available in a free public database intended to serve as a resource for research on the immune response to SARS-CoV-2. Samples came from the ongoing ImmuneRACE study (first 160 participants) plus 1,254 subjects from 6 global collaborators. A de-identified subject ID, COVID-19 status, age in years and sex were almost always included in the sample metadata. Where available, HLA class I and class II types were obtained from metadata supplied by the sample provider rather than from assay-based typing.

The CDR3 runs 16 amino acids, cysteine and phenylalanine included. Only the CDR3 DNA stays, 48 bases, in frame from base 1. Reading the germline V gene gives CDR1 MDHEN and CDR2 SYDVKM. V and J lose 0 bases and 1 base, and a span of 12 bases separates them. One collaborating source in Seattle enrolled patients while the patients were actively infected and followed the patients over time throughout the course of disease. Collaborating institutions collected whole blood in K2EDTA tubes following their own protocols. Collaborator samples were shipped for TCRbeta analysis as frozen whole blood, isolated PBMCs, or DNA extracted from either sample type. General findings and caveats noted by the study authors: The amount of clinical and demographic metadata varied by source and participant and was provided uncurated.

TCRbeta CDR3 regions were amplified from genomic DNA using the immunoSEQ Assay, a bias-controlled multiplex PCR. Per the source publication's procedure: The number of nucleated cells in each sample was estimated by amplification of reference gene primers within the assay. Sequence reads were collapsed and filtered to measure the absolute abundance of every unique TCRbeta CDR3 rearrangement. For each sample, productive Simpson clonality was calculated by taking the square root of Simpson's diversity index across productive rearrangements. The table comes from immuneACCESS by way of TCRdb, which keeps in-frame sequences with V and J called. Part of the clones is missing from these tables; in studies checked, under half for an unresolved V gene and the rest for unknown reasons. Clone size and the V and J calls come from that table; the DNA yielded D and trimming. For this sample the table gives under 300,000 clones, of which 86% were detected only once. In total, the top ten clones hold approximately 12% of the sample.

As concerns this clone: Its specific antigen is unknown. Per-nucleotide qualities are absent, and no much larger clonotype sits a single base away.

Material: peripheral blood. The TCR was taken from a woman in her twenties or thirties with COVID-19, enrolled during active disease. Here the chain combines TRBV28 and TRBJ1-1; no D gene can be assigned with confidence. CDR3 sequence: CASSLWPGVGNTEAFF. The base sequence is TGTGCCAGCAGTTTATGGCCCGGAGTCGGGAACACTGAAGCTTTCTTT.